One sample yielded the 30 T cell receptor beta chains listed below, sequenced in a study of radiation and T cells in renal cell carcinoma (dated by TCRdb to the early 2020s). The sample's time point, from its label and the paper: baseline pretreatment blood. In the paper's terms, the treatment or condition label means: 15 Gy SBRT to primary tumor, nephrectomy 4 weeks later. The library came from the immunoSEQ multiplex PCR assay. The clones in this table, taken by TCRdb from immuneACCESS, are in-frame only. Not every clone is retained; where verified, under half of the shortfall comes from an unresolved V gene, and the cause of the rest is unknown. The table for this sample lists about 91,000 clones; roughly four fifths of them were counted only once. 6% to 7% of the sample belongs to the ten largest clones. Sequencing used blood, obtained from a patient whose treatment included radiotherapy and nephrectomy. Receptors originate from a man aged 60 to 69 with renal cell carcinoma.

Only a few counts were recorded for this clone. This chain uses TRBV27 with TRBJ2-1; perhaps TRBD1 as D (6 bases). The CDR3 is made up of 11 amino acids. The V end was cut by 4 bases, the J end by 12 bases, with 10 bases between. The germline V gene encodes CDR1 MNHEY and CDR2 SMNVEV (reference sequence). The CDR3 spells CASSWDTLQFF. CDR3 DNA sequence: TGTGCCAGCAGTTGGGACACTTTGCAGTTCTTC.

The chain recombines TRBV5-4 with TRBJ2-1, with 11 bases identical to TRBD2. The V and J ends lost 4 bases and 3 bases, in that order; junction bases with no gene match: 9. The CDR3 loop spans 17 amino acids. Germline V gene sequence: CDR1 SGHNT, CDR2 YYREEE (reference sequence). CDR3 sequence reads: CASSLASGRRGYNEQFF. CDR3 nucleotides: TGTGCCAGCAGCCTCGCTAGCGGGAGGAGGGGCTACAATGAGCAGTTCTTC.

The chain couples TRBV18 to TRBJ1-1, with a possible D match to TRBD1 (6 bases). The CDR3 extends over 15 amino acids. CDR1 KGHSH and CDR2 LQKENI come from the germline V gene. The germline V and J ends were trimmed by 2 bases and 4 bases, with 14 bases remaining between them. The CDR3 sequence is CASSPRGEWSTEAFF. Written as DNA, the CDR3 is TGTGCCAGCTCACCAAGGGGGGAGTGGAGCACTGAAGCTTTCTTT.

This chain uses TRBV28 with TRBJ1-4; maybe TRBD1 (5 bases). The CDR3 runs to 13 residues. Germline loops: CDR1 MDHEN, CDR2 SYDVKM. The V end was cut by 10 bases, the J end by 7 bases, with 16 bases between. CDR3 DNA sequence: TGTGCCACCTGGGGGGAGAATGGTGAAAAACTGTTTTTT. As protein: CATWGENGEKLFF.

This chain connects TRBV29-1 to TRBJ2-3, with D perhaps matching TRBD1 or TRBD2 (5 bases each). From germline, CDR1 is SQVTM and CDR2 ANQGSEA. With 7 bases removed from V and 6 bases from J, the gap between germline ends came to 20 bases. This CDR3 is built from 14 residues. The CDR3 region is CSAHHWDHKDTQYF. The CDR3 DNA follows: TGCAGCGCACACCACTGGGACCACAAGGATACGCAGTATTTT.

V usage is TRBV14 and J usage is TRBJ2-3; D not certain. Trimming stripped 3 bases from V and 5 bases from J, with 15 bases between. There are 15 residues in the CDR3. The germline CDR1 and CDR2 sequences are SGHDN and FVKESK. The CDR3 DNA reads TGTGCCAGCAGCCACCCACTCGACCGCCTAGATACGCAGTATTTT. Protein sequence: CASSHPLDRLDTQYF.

This chain links TRBV19 with TRBJ1-3, with 9 bases lining up with TRBD1. This CDR3 is 18 amino acids long. J was trimmed by 0 bases and V by 6 bases; bases with no gene match: 12. Looked up from germline, CDR1 is LNHDA and CDR2 is SQIVND (reference sequence). The CDR3 protein is CASSDRGIPSLSGNTIYF. The CDR3 nucleotides are TGTGCCAGTAGCGACAGGGGGATCCCTTCTCTCTCTGGAAACACCATATATTTT.

The CDR3 sequence: CASNDRGSGVSYEQYF. Written as DNA, the CDR3 is TGTGCCAGCAACGACCGGGGCAGCGGGGTTTCCTACGAGCAGTACTTC. The rearrangement joins TRBV5-4 to TRBJ2-7; the match to TRBD2 covers 7 bases. CDR1 is SGHNT and CDR2 is YYREEE in the germline V gene (reference sequence). Trimming took 6 bases from V and 1 from J; bases not matched to a gene: 13. The CDR3 extends over 16 amino acids.

The J gene is TRBJ1-1, the V gene TRBV9, with 7 bases identical to TRBD1. This CDR3 is built from 19 residues. Germline-derived CDR1 and CDR2 are SGDLS and YYNGEE. The V segment lost 3 bases and the J segment 1 base; nucleotides outside the gene matches: 18. The CDR3: CASSAQAWEGAGANTEAFF. The CDR3 DNA follows: TGTGCCAGCAGCGCCCAAGCGTGGGAGGGGGCGGGCGCGAACACTGAAGCTTTCTTT.

V is TRBV29-1 and J is TRBJ2-4; weak D call: TRBD1 (6 bases). Germline V CDR1 and CDR2: SQVTM, ANQGSEA. Trimming removed 1 base from V and 0 bases from J, with 7 bases in between. CDR3 length: 14 amino acids. CDR3 DNA sequence: TGCAGCGTTGAAGTGACAGGAGCCAAAAACATTCAGTACTTC. Protein product: CSVEVTGAKNIQYF.

The chain joins TRBV19 to TRBJ2-1, with 8 bases matching TRBD1. The J segment lost 2 bases and the V segment lost 6 bases, leaving 6 bases of the junction unmatched. This CDR3 is built from 15 residues. CDR1 and CDR2 from the germline V gene are LNHDA and SQIVND (reference sequence). This CDR3 reads CASSMDREAYNEQFF. Written as DNA, the CDR3 is TGTGCCAGTAGCATGGACAGGGAGGCCTACAATGAGCAGTTCTTC.

This chain uses TRBV5-4 with TRBJ2-7; tentative D call: TRBD1 (5 bases). The germline V and J ends were trimmed by 5 bases and 1 base, with 13 bases remaining between them. CDR1 is SGHNT and CDR2 is YYREEE in the germline V gene (reference sequence). The CDR3 has 14 residues. Here the CDR3 DNA reads TGTGCCAGCAGAGGGCAGGGTCTTTCCTACGAGCAGTACTTC. Residues: CASRGQGLSYEQYF.

CDR3 sequence (DNA): TGTGCCAGCAGCGCTCGGCGCGACAATGAGCAGTTCTTC. Translated, it gives CASSARRDNEQFF. This chain joins TRBV11-3 and TRBJ2-1; D gene ambiguous. In germline, CDR1 is SGHNT, CDR2 YENEEA. There are 13 residues in the CDR3. The V end lost 5 bases, the J end lost 5 bases, and 10 bases lay between the germline ends.

CDR3 sequence: CSVVGRGLAGGPLSTDTQYF. The CDR3 nucleotides are TGCAGCGTCGTGGGGCGGGGACTAGCGGGAGGGCCGTTGAGCACAGATACGCAGTATTTT. The V call is TRBV29-1, the J call TRBJ2-3; 16 bases are a match to TRBD2. CDR3 size: 20 residues. CDR1 SQVTM and CDR2 ANQGSEA come from the germline V gene. The ends lost 6 bases at V and 0 bases at J; junction bases unmatched: 15.

The chain links TRBV10-2 to TRBJ2-7, with D tentatively TRBD2 (5 bases). The CDR3 is 14 residues long. The V end lost 7 bases, the J end lost 0 bases, and 13 bases lay between the germline ends. Germline CDR1 and CDR2: WSHSY and SAAADI. The CDR3 sequence is CASNLVGSSYEQYF. The CDR3 region has the DNA TGCGCCAGCAACCTCGTAGGGAGCTCCTACGAGCAGTACTTC.

The rearrangement joins TRBV25-1 to TRBJ2-3, with unresolved D. Germline loops: CDR1 MGHDK, CDR2 SYGVNS. The CDR3 covers 13 residues. V shed 8 bases and J shed 1 base, with 10 bases lying between them. The CDR3 sequence is CASLTPGTDTQYF. The CDR3 region has the DNA TGTGCCAGCCTGACCCCAGGCACAGATACGCAGTATTTT.

This chain uses TRBV5-6 with TRBJ2-2; tentatively, D is TRBD1 (6 bases). The germline V gene encodes CDR1 SGHDT and CDR2 YYEEEE. Deletions cut 1 base from V and 6 bases from J, with 7 bases between. The CDR3 spans 13 residues. CDR3 sequence reads: CASSLRGSGELFF. The CDR3 DNA reads TGTGCCAGCAGCTTGAGGGGGTCCGGGGAGCTGTTTTTT.

The J gene is TRBJ2-4, the V gene TRBV9; no clear D gene. Germline V CDR1 and CDR2: SGDLS, YYNGEE. V lost 4 bases, J lost 5 bases, and 13 bases lay in between. This CDR3 contains 14 residues. CDR3 amino acids: CASSPRHSENIQYF. CDR3 nucleotide sequence: TGTGCCAGCAGCCCCCGGCACTCCGAAAACATTCAGTACTTC. The variable domain in full, completed from reference TRBV9 and TRBJ2-4, reads DSGVTQTPKHLITATGQRVTLRCSPRSGDLSVYWYQQSLDQGLQFLIQYYNGEERAKGNILERFSAQQFPDLHSELNLSSLELGDSALYFCASSPRHSENIQYFGAGTRLSVL.

The genes are TRBV5-4 and TRBJ2-7; TRBD2 matches 11 bases. Losses at the gene ends were 2 bases for V and 5 bases for J; bases not matched to a gene: 6. Germline lookup yields CDR1 SGHNT and CDR2 YYREEE (reference sequence). CDR3 length: 15 residues. CDR3 DNA sequence: TGTGCCAGCAGCTTACAACTAGCGGGAGCAAACGAGCAGTACTTC. This codes for CASSLQLAGANEQYF.

This clone was picked up a small number of times. The genes are TRBV6-1 and TRBJ2-7, with D perhaps matching TRBD2 (6 bases). Germline CDR1 and CDR2: MNHNS and SASEGT. The CDR3 has 14 amino acids. Trimming took 6 bases from V and 2 from J, leaving 14 bases between them. For the CDR3, the DNA is TGTGCCAGCAGACCGGGTGCGGGAACCTACGAGCAGTACTTC. Residues: CASRPGAGTYEQYF.

Only a few counts were recorded for this clone. The chain employs TRBV11-2 and TRBJ2-7; 8 bases line up with TRBD2. After removal of 1 base from V and 3 bases from J, the junction contained 2 bases not matched to a gene. Germline CDR1 reads SGHAT; CDR2 reads FQNNGV. The CDR3 consists of 14 residues. CDR3 in amino acids: CASSLVAGGYEQYF. In DNA form, the CDR3 reads TGTGCCAGCAGCTTAGTGGCGGGAGGCTACGAGCAGTACTTC. The complete variable domain, with remaining parts taken from reference TRBV11-2 and TRBJ2-7, reads EAGVAQSPRYKIIEKRQSVAFWCNPISGHATLYWYQQILGQGPKLLIQFQNNGVVDDSQLPKDRFSAERLKGVDSTLKIQPAKLEDSAVYLCASSLVAGGYEQYFGPGTRLTVT.

The rearrangement links TRBV5-1 to TRBJ1-1; no clear D gene. The V and J ends lost 2 bases and 1 base respectively, with 6 bases between them. Germline assignment: CDR1 SGHRS and CDR2 YFSETQ. This CDR3 contains 13 residues. The CDR3 reads CASSFTANTEAFF. CDR3 in DNA: TGCGCCAGCAGCTTTACAGCGAACACTGAAGCTTTCTTT.

The V gene is TRBV29-1, the J gene TRBJ2-5; TRBD2 matches 10 bases. Losses at the gene ends were 7 bases for V and 2 bases for J; bases not matched to a gene: 4. Germline CDR1 and CDR2: SQVTM and ANQGSEA. The CDR3 is 13 residues long. The CDR3 region is CSDRTSGQETQYF. The DNA of the CDR3 is TGCAGCGACCGGACTAGCGGACAAGAGACCCAGTACTTC.

The V call is TRBV28, the J call TRBJ2-7, with D perhaps assigned TRBD1 or TRBD2 (5 bases each). The germline V gene has CDR1 MDHEN and CDR2 SYDVKM. The CDR3 consists of 13 residues. V lost 2 bases, J lost 6 bases, and 11 bases lay in between. CDR3 nucleotides: TGTGCCAGCAGTTTAGGGAGTAGGGGCGAGCAGTACTTC. This translates into CASSLGSRGEQYF.

This clone was observed a handful of times. The chain uses TRBV25-1 and TRBJ1-1; no firm D call. Trimming left V 4 bases short and J 6 bases short, with 9 bases between. The germline CDR1 and CDR2 sequences are MGHDK and SYGVNS. The CDR3 contains 12 residues. The CDR3, as DNA: TGTGCCAGCAGTGGGCTTGTCGCTGAAGCTTTCTTT. It codes for CASSGLVAEAFF.

V usage is TRBV28 and J usage is TRBJ1-3; D is ambiguous. V lost 5 bases, J lost 0 bases, and 11 bases lay in between. Germline CDR1 reads MDHEN; CDR2 reads SYDVKM. The CDR3 has 15 amino acids. CDR3 DNA: TGTGCCAGCAGTCTCGATGGGGTCTCTGGAAACACCATATATTTT. Its translation: CASSLDGVSGNTIYF.

The chain employs TRBV5-1 and TRBJ1-2; 8 nucleotides match TRBD1. Germline loops: CDR1 SGHRS, CDR2 YFSETQ. The CDR3 extends over 15 amino acids. J gave up 3 bases and V 0 bases, and 4 bases lay outside the gene matches. CDR3 nucleotide sequence: TGCGCCAGCAGCTTGGAAGGGACAGGATACTATGGCTACACCTTC. This translates into CASSLEGTGYYGYTF. Based on the CDR3 plus reference TRBV5-1 and TRBJ1-2, the full variable domain is KAGVTQTPRYLIKTRGQQVTLSCSPISGHRSVSWYQQTPGQGLQFLFEYFSETQRNKGNFPGRFSGRQFSNSRSEMNVSTLELGDSALYLCASSLEGTGYYGYTFGSGTRLTVV.

This chain uses TRBV9 with TRBJ2-2; perhaps D is TRBD1 or TRBD2 (5 bases each). Trimming stripped 4 bases from V and 3 bases from J, with 25 bases between. The germline CDR1 and CDR2 sequences are SGDLS and YYNGEE. The CDR3 has 19 residues. The CDR3 DNA reads TGTGCCAGCAGCCCAAGCCCCTTGGTTGAGGGGTTCGACACCGGGGAGCTGTTTTTT. Translating it yields CASSPSPLVEGFDTGELFF.

The chain has TRBV29-1 and TRBJ2-5; D is possibly TRBD2 (6 bases). This CDR3 spans 13 amino acids. V lost 2 bases and J 4 bases, leaving 11 bases between the germline ends. CDR1 SQVTM and CDR2 ANQGSEA come from the germline V gene. The DNA of the CDR3 is TGCAGCGTTGAACTGGGAGCGGGAGAGACCCAGTACTTC. Protein: CSVELGAGETQYF.

The V call is TRBV5-8, the J call TRBJ2-1; TRBD1 matches 7 bases. In germline, CDR1 is SGHTS, CDR2 YDEGEE. The CDR3 is made up of 17 amino acids. Trimming removed 3 bases from V and 2 bases from J; junction bases left unmatched: 11. In DNA, the CDR3 is TGTGCCAGCAGCTCTCTATTTGGGACAGCCCCCTACAATGAGCAGTTCTTC. Its translation: CASSSLFGTAPYNEQFF.